This is a list of T cell receptor beta chains from one sample in a study of response to subunit inactivated influenza vaccine. MiXCR, applied by TCRdb to the RT-PCR reads, yields one record per CDR3 protein. The sample lists around 520,000 distinct CDR3 sequences, around 25% occurring once. This sample comprised CD4+ T cells sorted from PBMCs, obtained less than 6 days after vaccination. The receptors here all came from a man aged 50 to 59 who received an inactivated influenza vaccine. Both conserved end residues are part of each CDR3. Fields, in order: V gene, clone size, J gene, D gene, CDR3 protein, CDR3 DNA. D genes are given only for firm matches. The size field is filled for only some rows; it gives once, few, many or a size class.

v_gene: TRBV10-3; abundance: NA; j_gene: TRBJ2-6; d_gene: NA; CDR3aa: CAISAQGASGANVLTF; CDR3nt: TGTGCCATCAGTGCTCAGGGAGCATCTGGGGCCAACGTCCTGACTTTC
v_gene: TRBV20-1; abundance: NA; j_gene: TRBJ2-7; d_gene: TRBD1; CDR3aa: CSATYQGVDYEQYF; CDR3nt: TGCAGTGCTACTTATCAGGGGGTGGACTACGAGCAGTACTTC
v_gene: TRBV12-3/TRBV12-4; abundance: NA; j_gene: TRBJ1-1; d_gene: NA; CDR3aa: CASSLARGAAEAFF; CDR3nt: TGTGCCAGCAGTTTAGCGCGGGGGGCCGCTGAAGCTTTCTTT
v_gene: TRBV7-2; abundance: NA; j_gene: TRBJ2-5; d_gene: TRBD1; CDR3aa: CASSHGQGKETQYF; CDR3nt: TGTGCCAGCAGCCACGGACAGGGTAAAGAGACCCAGTACTTC
v_gene: TRBV6-2/TRBV6-3; abundance: NA; j_gene: TRBJ2-3; d_gene: TRBD2; CDR3aa: CASSYKRENLDTQYF; CDR3nt: TGTGCCAGCAGTTACAAGCGGGAAAATTTAGATACGCAGTATTTT
v_gene: TRBV6-2/TRBV6-3; abundance: NA; j_gene: TRBJ2-1; d_gene: NA; CDR3aa: CASSYSTHGTSYNEQFF; CDR3nt: TGTGCCAGCAGTTACTCGACTCACGGGACATCCTACAATGAGCAGTTCTTC
v_gene: TRBV11-2; abundance: NA; j_gene: TRBJ2-5; d_gene: TRBD1; CDR3aa: CASSFSFRGETQYF; CDR3nt: TGTGCCAGCAGCTTCTCTTTCAGGGGGGAGACCCAGTACTTC
v_gene: TRBV27; abundance: NA; j_gene: TRBJ1-5; d_gene: NA; CDR3aa: CASSFYQPQHF; CDR3nt: TGTGCCAGCAGTTTTTATCAGCCCCAGCATTTT
v_gene: TRBV7-9; abundance: NA; j_gene: TRBJ2-7; d_gene: TRBD1; CDR3aa: CASSNRDRAGEQYF; CDR3nt: TGTGCCAGCAGCAACCGGGACAGGGCGGGGGAGCAGTACTTC
v_gene: TRBV7-8; abundance: NA; j_gene: TRBJ2-7; d_gene: NA; CDR3aa: CASSTPEVIHEQYF; CDR3nt: TGTGCCAGCAGCACTCCTGAAGTTATCCACGAGCAGTACTTC
v_gene: TRBV10-3; abundance: NA; j_gene: TRBJ1-6; d_gene: TRBD1; CDR3aa: CALSSTGDNSPLHF; CDR3nt: TGTGCCTTGTCTTCGACAGGGGATAATTCACCCCTCCACTTT
v_gene: TRBV24-1; abundance: few; j_gene: TRBJ2-1; d_gene: TRBD1; CDR3aa: CATSAQGGYNEQFF; CDR3nt: TGTGCCACCAGTGCACAGGGGGGCTACAATGAGCAGTTCTTC
v_gene: TRBV7-2; abundance: NA; j_gene: TRBJ1-1; d_gene: TRBD1; CDR3aa: CASSLVATGGFTEAFF; CDR3nt: TGTGCCAGCAGCTTAGTTGCGACAGGGGGTTTCACTGAAGCTTTCTTT
v_gene: TRBV12-3/TRBV12-4; abundance: many; j_gene: TRBJ1-3; d_gene: TRBD1; CDR3aa: CASSLLTGGGGNTIYF; CDR3nt: TGTGCCAGCAGCCTGCTGACAGGGGGCGGAGGAAACACCATATATTTT
v_gene: TRBV9; abundance: few; j_gene: TRBJ2-3; d_gene: TRBD1; CDR3aa: CASSVVGTGSTDTQYF; CDR3nt: TGTGCCAGCAGCGTAGTAGGGACAGGTAGCACAGATACGCAGTATTTT
v_gene: TRBV20-1; abundance: NA; j_gene: TRBJ2-1; d_gene: NA; CDR3aa: CSASAGPSNEQFF; CDR3nt: TGCAGTGCTAGCGCAGGGCCAAGCAATGAGCAGTTCTTC
v_gene: TRBV10-2; abundance: NA; j_gene: TRBJ2-7; d_gene: NA; CDR3aa: CASSEIKGAGEQYF; CDR3nt: TGCGCCAGCAGTGAGATAAAGGGGGCGGGGGAGCAGTACTTC
v_gene: TRBV5-5; abundance: NA; j_gene: TRBJ2-3; d_gene: TRBD2; CDR3aa: CASSLGLAGVPHTDTQYF; CDR3nt: TGTGCCAGCAGCTTGGGCCTAGCGGGGGTACCCCACACAGATACGCAGTATTTT
v_gene: TRBV20-1; abundance: NA; j_gene: TRBJ2-7; d_gene: TRBD2; CDR3aa: CSAEPLAGGSGEQYF; CDR3nt: TGCAGTGCTGAGCCCTTAGCGGGAGGGTCCGGCGAGCAGTACTTC
v_gene: TRBV15; abundance: NA; j_gene: TRBJ2-3; d_gene: NA; CDR3aa: CATSREVGPDTQYF; CDR3nt: TGTGCCACCAGCAGAGAGGTCGGGCCAGATACGCAGTATTTT
v_gene: TRBV12-3/TRBV12-4; abundance: NA; j_gene: TRBJ1-4; d_gene: NA; CDR3aa: CASSLGSGQELFF; CDR3nt: TGTGCCAGCAGTTTGGGTAGCGGGCAGGAACTGTTTTTT
v_gene: TRBV29-1; abundance: NA; j_gene: TRBJ1-1; d_gene: TRBD1; CDR3aa: CSVDRQGANTEAFF; CDR3nt: TGCAGCGTTGACCGACAGGGGGCGAACACTGAAGCTTTCTTT
v_gene: TRBV12-3/TRBV12-4; abundance: many; j_gene: TRBJ2-7; d_gene: NA; CDR3aa: CASSRDGTSYEQYF; CDR3nt: TGTGCCAGCAGTCGCGACGGGACTTCCTACGAGCAGTACTTC
v_gene: TRBV27; abundance: NA; j_gene: TRBJ2-1; d_gene: NA; CDR3aa: CASSLRGISNQGHNEQFF; CDR3nt: TGTGCCAGCAGTTTACGGGGTATAAGCAATCAAGGCCACAATGAGCAGTTCTTC
v_gene: TRBV11-2; abundance: NA; j_gene: TRBJ2-7; d_gene: TRBD2; CDR3aa: CASSLVRTSVRSYEQYF; CDR3nt: TGTGCCAGCAGCTTAGTTCGGACTAGTGTTAGGTCCTACGAGCAGTACTTC
v_gene: TRBV7-8; abundance: NA; j_gene: TRBJ2-7; d_gene: NA; CDR3aa: CASSFEYRAYEQYF; CDR3nt: TGTGCCAGCAGCTTCGAGTACAGGGCGTACGAGCAGTACTTC
v_gene: TRBV4-3; abundance: few; j_gene: TRBJ2-3; d_gene: NA; CDR3aa: CASSTQGTDTQYF; CDR3nt: TGCGCCAGCAGCACTCAGGGTACAGATACGCAGTATTTT
v_gene: TRBV24-1; abundance: many; j_gene: TRBJ2-7; d_gene: NA; CDR3aa: CATSDRIGYEQYF; CDR3nt: TGTGCCACCAGTGATCGTATTGGCTACGAGCAGTACTTC
v_gene: TRBV4-3; abundance: few; j_gene: TRBJ2-7; d_gene: TRBD2; CDR3aa: CASSQDTGTSEKYEQYF; CDR3nt: TGCGCCAGCAGCCAAGACACGGGGACTAGCGAGAAATACGAGCAGTACTTC
v_gene: TRBV4-3; abundance: NA; j_gene: TRBJ2-6; d_gene: NA; CDR3aa: CASSQETVHSGANVLTF; CDR3nt: TGCGCCAGCAGCCAAGAAACGGTCCACTCTGGGGCCAACGTCCTGACTTTC
v_gene: TRBV20-1; abundance: NA; j_gene: TRBJ2-7; d_gene: TRBD1; CDR3aa: CSAGGQVYEQYF; CDR3nt: TGCAGTGCAGGGGGACAGGTCTACGAGCAGTACTTC
v_gene: TRBV6-1; abundance: NA; j_gene: TRBJ2-7; d_gene: NA; CDR3aa: CACSQGNRIYEQYF; CDR3nt: TGTGCCTGCAGTCAGGGAAACAGGATCTACGAGCAGTACTTC